These T cell receptor beta chains were read from a single sample in a study of cytomegalovirus exposure and HLA in healthy donors. Generated by immunoSEQ multiplex PCR, the TCRdb table keeps only in-frame clones and is missing some. Recorded for this sample: roughly 65,000 clones. Sequencing was done on a sample of PBMCs. These receptors originate from a boy under 18 in good health and CMV-seronegative. CDR3s include the opening cysteine and the closing phenylalanine or tryptophan. Each record gives: V gene, D gene, CDR3 length, J gene, CDR3 DNA, CDR3 protein. D genes are given only for firm matches.

V: TRBV6-1
D: TRBD1
length: 15
J: TRBJ1-1
DNA: TGTGCCAGCAGGGCGATTACAGGGGTTTCCACTGAAGCTTTCTTT
CDR3: CASRAITGVSTEAFF

V: TRBV14
D: NA
length: 14
J: TRBJ1-1
DNA: TGTGCCAGCAGCCAAGTGTTCGGGGGGACTGAAGCTTTCTTT
CDR3: CASSQVFGGTEAFF

V: TRBV4-1
D: NA
length: 15
J: TRBJ1-1
DNA: TGCGCCAGCAGCCAAGATCTTCCGGGTTGGACTGAAGCTTTCTTT
CDR3: CASSQDLPGWTEAFF

V: TRBV6-4
D: TRBD2
length: 15
J: TRBJ2-2
DNA: TGTGCCAGCAGCCCTAGCGGGGGCAACACCGGGGAGCTGTTTTTT
CDR3: CASSPSGGNTGELFF

V: TRBV5-6
D: NA
length: 14
J: TRBJ2-7
DNA: TGTGCCAGCAGCACCGCGGGGTTGGCCTACGAGCAGTACTTC
CDR3: CASSTAGLAYEQYF

V: TRBV9
D: NA
length: 12
J: TRBJ1-2
DNA: TGTGCCAGCAGCCTTCAACTGGTCGGCTACACCTTC
CDR3: CASSLQLVGYTF

V: TRBV19
D: TRBD1
length: 13
J: TRBJ1-2
DNA: TGTGCCAGTAGCTATAAGACAGGGCCTGGCTACACCTTC
CDR3: CASSYKTGPGYTF

V: TRBV27
D: NA
length: 16
J: TRBJ1-3
DNA: TGTGCCAGCAGCTTTGACAGGCGCAGCTCTGGAAACACCATATATTTT
CDR3: CASSFDRRSSGNTIYF

V: TRBV5-6
D: NA
length: 15
J: TRBJ2-5
DNA: TGTGCCAGCAGCCCGGGGGAGTCAGGGAAAGAGACCCAGTACTTC
CDR3: CASSPGESGKETQYF

V: TRBV6-6
D: NA
length: 12
J: TRBJ2-3
DNA: TGTGCCACCGGACTCAGCACAGATACGCAGTATTTT
CDR3: CATGLSTDTQYF

V: TRBV15
D: NA
length: 14
J: TRBJ2-5
DNA: TGTGCCACCAGCAGAGATGACTACCAAGAGACCCAGTACTTC
CDR3: CATSRDDYQETQYF